This T cell receptor (beta chain) was documented in a study of response to subunit inactivated influenza vaccine (dated by TCRdb to 2016 to 2019). Concerning the study at large: Deep quantitative profiling of the T cell receptor repertoire was used in the study to follow responses to a trivalent subunit inactivated influenza vaccine.

V loses 2 bases, J loses 0 bases, and the germline ends lie 8 bases apart. Sequences MNHEY (CDR1) and SVGEGT (CDR2) are obtained from the germline V gene. The CDR3 runs 15 residues from the cysteine to the phenylalanine. Only the CDR3 DNA stays, 45 bases, in frame from base 1. Library construction relied on RT-PCR. This sample was sequenced with an Illumina HiSeq 2500. Using fastp at Q25 and MiXCR, TCRdb reprocessed the public reads and kept productive beta chains. Every distinct CDR3 protein forms one entry, paired with its most common genes and DNA. Counted in this sample were about 540,000 distinct CDR3 sequences; less than 25% of them appeared once. Together, the top ten hold approximately 2.9% of the sample. Points on this clonotype: Its antigen specificity is not known. Nothing much larger sits one base from this clone, and base qualities are not available.

Summary of the overall study and its limitations: The authors suggested that each seasonal influenza vaccination may recruit only a limited number of new T cells.

The sample was also linked to a second study, of T cells expressing NK-cell markers. Looking at the second paper: TCR beta cDNA libraries were made by 5'RACE template switching that added a universal primer site and unique molecular identifiers. Three sorted T-cell subsets (CD3+CD56+NKG2C+, CD3+CD56+NKG2C- and CD3+CD56-NKG2C+) from fewer than 10 donors had their TCR beta-chain repertoires profiled. Among the eight sequenced donors, only one was HCMV-seronegative, while the other seven were HCMV-seropositive. To restrict sorting to alphabetaTCR-expressing T cells, an anti-gammadeltaTCR antibody was added in several experiments. In 6 or 7 donors, the dominant CD3+CD56+NKG2C+ clonotypes ranked among the top 10 CD8+ clonotypes, making up roughly 1.0-7.0% of CD8+ T cells. Those dominant clonotypes were again the most abundant among CD3+CD56-NKG2C+ cells in a handful of donors, at roughly 25-60.1%. It remained unclear whether the expanded NKG2C-expressing T cell clones were specific for HCMV antigens. All eight donors whose samples were sequenced were randomly selected healthy volunteers, three of them men and five women. To determine HCMV serostatus, a commercial ELISA kit was used to detect HCMV-specific IgG in serum. Peripheral blood mononuclear cells were isolated from blood by Ficoll density gradient centrifugation. CD4+ and CD8+ T cells were isolated from PBMC by magnetic immunoseparation with Miltenyi isolation kits. cDNA synthesis was primed from the TCR beta constant segment and was followed by two successive PCR amplification steps. The libraries were sequenced on Illumina HiSeq 2000/2500, MiSeq or NextSeq, producing 2 x 150 bp reads. MIGEC handled demultiplexing of the reads and grouping by UMI, while MiTCR was used to assemble and quantify clonotypes. To exclude erroneous sequences, any TCR cDNA sequence not supported by at least two reads was discarded. The tcR package was used for downstream repertoire analysis, and clonotypes were matched between fractions using CDR3 nucleotide sequence together with V segment. VDJmatch was used to annotate antigen specificity against VDJdb, with one amino acid substitution in CDR3 permitted.

The sequence links TRBV6-2 or TRBV6-3 to TRBJ2-1, with the D gene uncertain. The TCR was taken from a man in his fifties or sixties who received an inactivated influenza vaccine. Donor details come from another sample of the same person, matched by shared clones. Sequenced here: CD4+ T cells sorted from PBMCs, sampled approximately 13 days after vaccination. The nucleotide sequence is given as TGTGCCAGCAGTTACGGCAGTTTCTCCTACAATGAGCAGTTCTTC. Its amino acids are CASSYGSFSYNEQFF.